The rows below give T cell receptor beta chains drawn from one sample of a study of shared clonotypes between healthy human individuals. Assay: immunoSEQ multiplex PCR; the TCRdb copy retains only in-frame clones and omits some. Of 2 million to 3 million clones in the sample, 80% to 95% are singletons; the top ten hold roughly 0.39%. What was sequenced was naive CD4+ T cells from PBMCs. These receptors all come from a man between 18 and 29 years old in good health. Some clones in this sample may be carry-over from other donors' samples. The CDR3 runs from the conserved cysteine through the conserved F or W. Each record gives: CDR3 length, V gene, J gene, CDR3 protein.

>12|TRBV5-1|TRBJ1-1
CASSLMGSEAFF
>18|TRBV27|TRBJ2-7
CASSSGLAGKGPSHEQYF
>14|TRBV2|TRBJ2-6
CASSESTGANVLTF
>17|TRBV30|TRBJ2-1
CAWSRALAGDSYNEQFF
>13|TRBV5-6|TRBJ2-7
CASRGGTSHEQYF
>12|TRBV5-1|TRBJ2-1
CASSAEREREFF
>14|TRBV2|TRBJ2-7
CASSFRSSSYEQYF
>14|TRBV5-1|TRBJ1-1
CASSWDLTGTEAFF
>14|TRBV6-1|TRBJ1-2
CASRETGLTLGYTF
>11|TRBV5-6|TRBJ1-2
CASRGPYGYTF
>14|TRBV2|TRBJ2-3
CASSAGTSGNTQYF
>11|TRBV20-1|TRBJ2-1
CSAAGPNEQFF
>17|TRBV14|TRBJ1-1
CASSQGGQAPRHPEAFF
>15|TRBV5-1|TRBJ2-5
CASSLGDRGQETQYF
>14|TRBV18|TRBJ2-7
CASSPGLLSYEQYF
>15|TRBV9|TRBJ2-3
CASSVRSGSTDTQYF
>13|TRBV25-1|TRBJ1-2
CASSPGQSYGYTF
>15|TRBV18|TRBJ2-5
CASSPPGRERETQYF
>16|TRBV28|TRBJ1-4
CASSPGTGKASEKLFF
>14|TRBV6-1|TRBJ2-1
CASSELGRDIWQFF
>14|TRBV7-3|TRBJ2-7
CASSLGREGYEQYF
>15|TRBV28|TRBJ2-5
CASRRGLARTETQYF
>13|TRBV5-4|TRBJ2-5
CASREPGQETQYF
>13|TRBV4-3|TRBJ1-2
CASSQDRNQGYTF
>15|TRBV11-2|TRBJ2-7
CASSLRTSGPYEQYF
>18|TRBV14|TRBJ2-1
CASSQERDFLFSYNEQFF
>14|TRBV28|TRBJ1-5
CASSLSGGGQPQHF